This TCR beta chain was sequenced for a study of T-cell reconstitution after alpha-beta-depleted transplantation in children. General observations from the study: The high TCRbeta diversity at day 60 in some patients came from surviving recipient T cells and thymic progenitors. Roughly two months post-transplant, alpha-beta T cells reportedly originated from several hundred graft clones that had expanded. At the one-year point after transplant, T-cell counts and TCRbeta diversity were found to come mostly from T cells that had been newly produced.

TCRbeta library construction was performed incorporating unique molecular identifiers. TCRdb reprocessed the PCR reads via MiXCR and lists one record per CDR3 protein. The sample shows approximately 18,000 distinct CDR3 sequences, 10% to 15% of them seen only once. There are 15 residues in the CDR3. Germline-derived CDR1 and CDR2 are MDHEN and SYDVKM. V shed 3 bases and J shed 2 bases, with 14 bases lying between them. This clonotype was counted ten times or more. Antigen specificity is unknown. This TCR was sampled from a female patient aged 2-9 years who had a stem cell transplant for congenital amegakaryocytic thrombocytopenia, so the T cells may come from the graft donor. The rearrangement uses TRBV28 and TRBJ2-7; D may be TRBD1 (6 bases). This sample comprised PBMCs, mostly from graft donor cells, obtained 60 days after TCRalphabeta/CD19-depleted stem cell transplant. CDR3 nucleotide sequence: TGTGCCAGCAGTTTTTACAGGGTAGAAACCTACGAGCAGTACTTC. It translates to CASSFYRVETYEQYF. Combining the CDR3 with reference TRBV28 and TRBJ2-7 gives the whole variable domain DVKVTQSSRYLVKRTGEKVFLECVQDMDHENMFWYRQDPGLGLRLIYFSYDVKMKEKGDIPEGYSVSREKKERFSLILESASTNQTSMYLCASSFYRVETYEQYFGPGTRLTVT.